Each of the 3 T cell receptor beta chains below was sequenced from the same sample in a study of T cell clonality in common variable immunodeficiency. Profiled with immunoSEQ multiplex PCR; TCRdb holds only in-frame clones, not every one. This repertoire holds 35,000 to 45,000 clones, and none appear only once. The sequenced sample consisted of peripheral blood mononuclear cells. These receptors were obtained from a person between 18 and 75 years old in good health.

To note about this clone: The read is 3 residues too short to cover the CDR3 end, so that end is filled in from the germline J gene. The chain recombines TRBV2 with TRBJ1-2, with unresolved D. The germline V gene encodes CDR1 SNHLY and CDR2 FYNNEI. The CDR3 has 12 amino acids. Between the trimmed V and J ends, which lost 7 bases and 5 bases, there was a span of 11 bases. CDR3 DNA (partial): TGTGCCAGCACCGCAGGCTATTATGGC. Residues: CASTAGYYG. The whole CDR3 protein reads CASTAGYYGYTF.

The table lists this clone with many counts. The CDR3 end is not reached by the read, which stops 3 residues before it; the germline J gene fills it in. This chain connects TRBV6-2 or TRBV6-3 to TRBJ2-1; perhaps TRBD2 as D (6 bases). CDR1 is MNHEY and CDR2 is SVGEGT in the germline V gene. The CDR3 contains 15 residues. V was shortened by 7 bases and J by 5 bases, with 18 bases between the two germline ends. The DNA read from the CDR3 is TGTGCCAGCACTATCCACCGACTAGGTAACAATGAG. It codes for CASTIHRLGNNE. The full CDR3 reads CASTIHRLGNNEQFF.

In its sample, this clone was seen many times. With the read ending 3 residues before the CDR3 end, the germline J gene is used to fill in that end. The chain is built from TRBV5-1 and TRBJ1-1, with 10 bases fitting TRBD1. Trimming cost V 0 bases and J 4 bases; bases outside gene matches: 0. The CDR3 covers 14 residues. Germline V CDR1 and CDR2: SGHRS, YFSETQ. The covered CDR3 bases are TGCGCCAGCAGCTTGGGACAGGGGGCCACTGAA. It yields the protein CASSLGQGATE. The whole CDR3 protein is CASSLGQGATEAFF.